These 3 T cell receptor beta chains came from one sample sequenced in a study of vaccination and CD4 T cells after COVID-19. What these receptors recognize is not known. Documented treatment: approximately 9-day PBMC culture with coronavirus spike peptide pools or control peptides (ViraFEST assay). Oncomine TCR Beta short-read sequencing was applied to DNA from cultured CD4+ T cells. MiXCR, applied by TCRdb to the PCR reads, yields one record per CDR3 protein. The sample contains about 12,000 distinct CDR3 sequences, 40% to 60% of which appear only once. The sample comprised CD4+ T cells from blood, cultured in vitro. Source of these receptors: a human donor who had recovered from COVID-19.

This clonotype was recorded a few times. This chain joins TRBV27 and TRBJ2-5, with D maybe TRBD1 (7 bases). This CDR3 contains 17 residues. The V end lost 6 bases, the J end lost 7 bases, and 27 bases lay between the germline ends. Germline lookup yields CDR1 MNHEY and CDR2 SMNVEV (reference sequence). The CDR3 nucleotides are TGTGCCAGCAGCCCCCTAGAGGGGGCCAACCCCGGGGGGACCCAGTACTTC. Amino acids: CASSPLEGANPGGTQYF.

This clonotype qualifies as large. The rearrangement joins TRBV12-3 or TRBV12-4 to TRBJ1-1, with D maybe TRBD1 (5 bases). Trimming cost V 4 bases and J 4 bases, with 22 bases left between them. This CDR3 is 17 amino acids long. CDR3 DNA sequence: TGTGCCAGCAGTTCTTTCGGGAGGGGAAAGGGTAGCACTGAAGCTTTCTTT. Translated, it gives CASSSFGRGKGSTEAFF.

This rearrangement joins TRBV19 to TRBJ2-6; D ambiguous. V lost 7 bases, J lost 4 bases, and 14 bases lay in between. The CDR3 has 15 residues. The germline gives CDR1 LNHDA, CDR2 SQIVND (reference sequence). The DNA of the CDR3 is TGTGCCAGTACCTACTCTTCGTCGGGGGCCAACGTCCTGACTTTC. This codes for CASTYSSSGANVLTF.